This T cell receptor (beta chain) is drawn from a study of CD8+CD57+ T cells in acquired aplastic anemia. Study in general: Healthy donor CD4+ samples were sequenced to a depth that averaged roughly 9.9 million reads.

Study-wide points: Overlapping CD8+ CDR3 repertoires of patients and controls contained about 27 shared sequences.

Both TCR beta VDJ combination and CDR3 sequence profiling were carried out. Genomic DNA was the template for this profiling. TCRdb re-derived calls from the reads in MiXCR, one entry per CDR3 protein. The sample has 400,000 to 500,000 distinct CDR3 sequences; about two thirds are singletons. V was trimmed by 5 bases and J by 6 bases, leaving 11 bases between them. The CDR3 runs to 13 residues. A note on this clonotype: What it recognizes is unknown.

The chain links TRBV12-3 or TRBV12-4 to TRBJ1-5; TRBD1 might be the D (6 bases). This TCR came from a human donor in good health, serving as a control. The sample comprised sorted CD4+, CD8+, or CD8+CD57+ T cells (not recorded which) from PBMCs. The CDR3 here is CASSPGAGQPQHF. In DNA form, the CDR3 reads TGTGCCAGCAGTCCGGGGGCTGGTCAGCCCCAGCATTTT.